This is a list of T cell receptor beta chains from one sample in a study of blood T cells in healthy people across ages. TCRdb ran MiXCR on the 5' RACE reads and lists one entry per CDR3 protein. The sample includes 800,000 to 950,000 distinct CDR3 sequences, about 29% of them seen just once. These records were also assigned to another study, of T cells of mothers and their children.

Source material: blood. The receptors derive from a woman between 40 and 55 years old in good health. Both conserved end residues are part of each CDR3. A D gene is named only where the DNA matches it firmly. Some rows mark clone size as missing; the rest say once, few, many or name a class of expanded clone.

v_call,j_call,d_call,clone_size,cdr3_aa,cdr3_nt
TRBV20-1,TRBJ1-4,-,-,CSAGGIVNEKLFF,TGCAGTGCTGGGGGGATCGTTAATGAAAAACTGTTTTTT
TRBV7-2,TRBJ1-2,-,-,CASSPDAGPGYGCTF,TGTGCCAGCAGCCCCGATGCAGGGCCCGGGTATGGCTGCACCTTC
TRBV20-1,TRBJ2-3,TRBD2,-,CSANLIAGAPTQYF,TGCAGTGCCAATTTGATAGCGGGGGCTCCTACGCAGTATTTT
TRBV19,TRBJ2-7,-,-,CASSTEYHYEQYF,TGTGCCAGTAGTACTGAGTATCACTACGAGCAGTACTTC
TRBV18,TRBJ2-7,-,few,CASSPGRRSGYEQYF,TGTGCCAGCTCACCAGGTCGTCGGTCCGGCTACGAGCAGTACTTC
TRBV5-1,TRBJ2-7,-,-,CASSSGSSYKQYF,TGCGCCAGCAGCTCAGGATCCAGTTACAAGCAGTACTTC
TRBV20-1,TRBJ2-1,-,many,CSARDLGSYNEQFF,TGCAGTGCTAGAGATCTGGGGTCCTACAATGAGCAGTTCTTC
TRBV15,TRBJ2-7,TRBD2,few,CATMLGGAPYEQYF,TGTGCCACCATGCTCGGGGGGGCCCCCTACGAGCAGTACTTC
TRBV12-3/TRBV12-4,TRBJ2-6,TRBD2,once,CASTIRGPLGTSGDSGANVLTF,TGTGCCAGCACCATTAGGGGCCCTTTAGGGACTAGCGGAGACTCTGGGGCCAACGTCCTGACTTTC
TRBV20-1,TRBJ1-2,-,many,CSVPLGERGYTF,TGCAGTGTCCCCCTGGGGGAGCGGGGCTACACCTTC
TRBV12-3/TRBV12-4,TRBJ2-7,-,few,CASSHGAYSYF,TGTGCCAGCAGCCATGGGGCCTACTCGTACTTC
TRBV5-5,TRBJ1-1,-,few,CASSSTGGYTEAFF,TGTGCCAGCAGCTCCACCGGGGGATACACTGAAGCTTTCTTT
TRBV7-3,TRBJ2-7,-,-,CASSLTGGAQYF,TGTGCCAGCAGCTTAACAGGGGGTGCCCAGTACTTC
TRBV29-1,TRBJ2-5,TRBD2,many,CSVEGLAGARQETQYF,TGCAGCGTCGAAGGACTAGCGGGGGCCCGCCAAGAGACCCAGTACTTC
TRBV7-9,TRBJ1-2,-,-,CASSLGEASKVYGYTF,TGTGCCAGCAGCTTAGGGGAAGCGTCGAAGGTCTATGGCTACACCTTC
TRBV28,TRBJ2-4,-,few,CASSLMGSRVQYF,TGTGCCAGCAGTTTAATGGGTTCTCGTGTTCAGTACTTC
TRBV20-1,TRBJ2-1,-,many,CSASRASYNEQFF,TGCAGTGCTAGCCGGGCGTCATACAATGAGCAGTTCTTC
TRBV7-6,TRBJ2-1,TRBD2,once,CASSETSGGASYNEQFF,TGTGCCAGCAGTGAAACTAGCGGGGGGGCGTCCTACAATGAGCAGTTCTTC
TRBV2,TRBJ2-2,TRBD1,-,CASSPQQGTTGELFF,TGTGCCAGCAGTCCCCAACAGGGGACCACCGGGGAGCTGTTTTTT
TRBV6-5,TRBJ1-5,-,many,CASSTAGLQPQHF,TGTGCCAGCAGTACCGCAGGGTTACAGCCCCAGCATTTT
TRBV6-6,TRBJ2-7,-,few,CASSYSKSSPSYEQYF,TGTGCCAGCAGTTACTCGAAATCCTCCCCCTCCTACGAGCAGTACTTC
TRBV6-4,TRBJ2-2,TRBD2,-,CASSDSAGGPGELFF,TGTGCCAGCAGTGACTCAGCGGGGGGGCCCGGGGAGCTGTTTTTT
TRBV9,TRBJ1-2,-,-,CASSGYGQSGYFYGYTF,TGTGCCAGCAGTGGGTACGGACAGTCAGGCTACTTCTATGGCTACACCTTC
TRBV20-1,TRBJ2-4,-,-,CSARDENIQYF,TGCAGTGCTAGAGATGAAAACATTCAGTACTTC
TRBV12-3/TRBV12-4,TRBJ2-1,-,few,CASTTNLYNEQFF,TGTGCCAGCACTACCAACCTCTACAATGAGCAGTTCTTC
TRBV5-1,TRBJ2-6,-,many,CASAESSGANVLTF,TGCGCCAGCGCAGAGAGCTCTGGGGCCAACGTCCTGACTTTC
TRBV7-2,TRBJ2-3,-,many,CASSSVTDTQYF,TGCGCCAGCAGCTCGGTCACAGATACGCAGTATTTT
TRBV4-1,TRBJ2-7,TRBD1,many,CASSQPGQGAEEQYF,TGCGCCAGCAGCCAACCGGGACAGGGGGCGGAGGAGCAGTACTTC
TRBV6-2/TRBV6-3,TRBJ2-7,TRBD1,few,CASTGQESQYEQYF,TGTGCCAGCACTGGACAGGAAAGTCAGTACGAGCAGTACTTC
TRBV28,TRBJ2-7,-,-,CVSSLAGASSYEQYF,TGTGTCAGCAGTTTGGCAGGGGCATCATCCTACGAGCAGTACTTC
TRBV28,TRBJ2-7,TRBD2,many,CASSCSRSGCHHEQYF,TGTGCCAGCAGTTGCTCCCGTAGCGGGTGCCATCACGAGCAGTACTTC
TRBV4-1,TRBJ2-5,TRBD2,many,CASSRGLAGEQETQYF,TGCGCCAGCAGCCGAGGACTAGCGGGGGAGCAAGAGACCCAGTACTTC
TRBV7-8,TRBJ2-3,TRBD2,few,CASSLVAGGPDTQYF,TGTGCCAGCAGCTTAGTAGCGGGGGGGCCAGATACGCAGTATTTT
TRBV28,TRBJ2-7,-,-,CAVQGNSYEQYF,TGTGCTGTACAGGGAAACTCCTACGAGCAGTACTTC
TRBV28,TRBJ2-7,TRBD2,many,CASSLAGGSSYEQYF,TGTGCCAGCAGCTTAGCCGGGGGGAGCTCCTACGAGCAGTACTTC
TRBV14,TRBJ1-2,-,-,CASSQVRGNYDYTF,TGTGCCAGCAGCCAAGTTCGGGGGAACTATGACTACACCTTC
TRBV25-1,TRBJ1-6,TRBD1,few,CASRTMGQGNSPLHF,TGTGCCAGCAGGACCATGGGACAGGGTAATTCACCCCTCCACTTT
TRBV10-3,TRBJ2-1,TRBD1,few,CAITRQGSSSYNEQFF,TGTGCCATCACTAGACAGGGGAGCAGCTCCTACAATGAGCAGTTCTTC
TRBV6-5,TRBJ1-4,-,few,CASSSGMLLEKLFF,TGTGCCAGCAGTTCAGGGATGTTGCTTGAAAAACTGTTTTTT
TRBV20-1,TRBJ1-1,TRBD1,-,CSAPDRGGRNTEAFF,TGCAGTGCTCCCGACAGGGGGGGTAGGAACACTGAAGCTTTCTTT
TRBV3-1,TRBJ1-1,TRBD1,-,CASSLGQGFKTEAFF,TGTGCCAGCAGCCTGGGACAGGGTTTTAAGACTGAAGCTTTCTTT
TRBV11-2,TRBJ2-5,-,-,CASSLVFGQQETQYF,TGTGCCAGCAGCTTAGTTTTTGGACAGCAAGAGACCCAGTACTTC